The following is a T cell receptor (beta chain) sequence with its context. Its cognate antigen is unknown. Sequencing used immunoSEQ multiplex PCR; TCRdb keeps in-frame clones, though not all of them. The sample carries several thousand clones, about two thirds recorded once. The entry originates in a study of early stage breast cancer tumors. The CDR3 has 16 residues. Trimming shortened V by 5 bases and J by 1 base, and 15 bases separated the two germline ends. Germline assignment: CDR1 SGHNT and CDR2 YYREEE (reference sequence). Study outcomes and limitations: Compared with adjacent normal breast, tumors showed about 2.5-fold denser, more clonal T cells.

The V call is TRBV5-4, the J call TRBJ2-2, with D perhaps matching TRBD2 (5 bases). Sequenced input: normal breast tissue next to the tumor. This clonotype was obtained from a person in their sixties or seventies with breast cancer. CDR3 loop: CASRYNRGGNTGELFF. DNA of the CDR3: TGTGCCAGCAGGTATAATCGCGGAGGGAACACCGGGGAGCTGTTTTTT.